Each of the 28 T cell receptor beta chains below was sequenced from the same sample in a study of T cells expressing NK-cell markers (dated by TCRdb to about 2020). Library prep was done by 5' RACE. Sequencer: Illumina HiSeq 2000. TCRdb reprocessed the reads into one record per CDR3 protein sequence, lacking DNA. The sample's own table lists some 450,000 distinct CDR3 sequences. The top ten hold roughly 7.2% of the sample. Material: blood T cells: a sorted CD56 or NKG2C T cell subset, CD4+ or CD8+ T cells, or bulk PBMC T cells (not recorded which). The origin of the receptors is a woman aged 18 to 75 in good health.

This chain joins TRBV9 and TRBJ2-1; checking the TCRdb D call of TRBD2 is not possible without DNA. Per the germline V gene, CDR1 is SGDLS and CDR2 is YYNGEE. The CDR3 is 17 amino acids. CDR3 amino acids: CASSVAQTSGGAAEQFF.

The chain links TRBV18 to TRBJ1-6. The CDR3 is 15 residues long. The germline gives CDR1 KGHSH, CDR2 LQKENI. CDR3 amino acids: CASSPSGLDNSPLHF.

This chain uses TRBV20-1 with TRBJ1-2; TCRdb outputs TRBD1, but without DNA this stays unchecked. Looked up from germline, CDR1 is DFQATT and CDR2 is SNEGSKA (reference sequence). The CDR3 loop spans 11 amino acids. The CDR3 loop reads CSAGTGDGYTF.

V is TRBV12-3 or TRBV12-4 and J is TRBJ1-4. This CDR3 has 11 amino acids. The CDR3 reads CASTRNEKLFF.

The chain's CDR3 is CASSLKWGTSPDEQFF. The chain has TRBV28 and TRBJ2-1; no DNA is available, so the TRBD2 call from TCRdb remains unchecked. The CDR3 is made up of 16 amino acids. The germline V gene has CDR1 MDHEN and CDR2 SYDVKM.

This chain uses TRBV20-1 with TRBJ1-6; TCRdb outputs TRBD1, but without DNA this stays unchecked. Germline CDR1 and CDR2: DFQATT and SNEGSKA (reference sequence). The CDR3 spans 15 residues. This CDR3 is CSARPGTGGNSPLHF.

The chain carries TRBV18 and TRBJ2-1; TCRdb indicates TRBD1, and absent DNA this call remains unverified. The CDR3 covers 14 residues. Germline assignment: CDR1 KGHSH and CDR2 LQKENI. The CDR3 sequence is CASSRGGNGNEQFF. Supplemented by reference TRBV18 and TRBJ2-1, the full variable domain reads NAGVMQNPRHLVRRRGQEARLRCSPMKGHSHVYWYRQLPEEGLKFMVYLQKENIIDESGMPKERFSAEFPKEGPSILRIQQVVRGDSAAYFCASSRGGNGNEQFFGPGTRLTVL.

The chain combines TRBV19 with TRBJ1-1. Germline V gene data show CDR1 as LNHDA and CDR2 as SQIVND (reference sequence). This CDR3 is built from 11 residues. CDR3 protein: CASTKTDEAFF.

This chain links TRBV11-1 with TRBJ2-5. CDR3 length: 11 residues. Looked up from germline, CDR1 is SGHAT and CDR2 is FQDESV (reference sequence). The CDR3 is CASSSIQTQYF.

The genes are TRBV25-1 and TRBJ2-2; without DNA, the TCRdb call of TRBD2 cannot be checked. Germline assignment: CDR1 MGHDK and CDR2 SYGVNS. The CDR3 is 13 amino acids. The CDR3 region is CASRTSSTGELFF.

The chain couples TRBV12-3 or TRBV12-4 to TRBJ1-3; TCRdb proposes TRBD1, but this gene call is untestable without DNA. The CDR3 runs 15 residues. The CDR3 is CASSWGQISGNTIYF.

This sequence joins TRBV29-1 and TRBJ2-1; TCRdb selects TRBD2, and the lack of DNA leaves this call unchecked. Germline V gives CDR1 SQVTM, CDR2 ANQGSEA. The CDR3 totals 16 residues. Here the CDR3 reads CSPVLAGPSSYNKQFF.

This chain joins TRBV7-2 and TRBJ1-4; TCRdb lists TRBD1, though no DNA is available to test this call. Germline V lookup: CDR1 SGHTA, CDR2 FQGNSA. The CDR3 has 17 residues. The CDR3 region is CASSLGGPGTLGEKLFF.

The J gene is TRBJ1-3, the V gene TRBV21-1. TRBV21-1 is flagged as a pseudogene. The CDR3 extends over 15 amino acids. The CDR3 loop reads CASWWRPNLGNTIYF.

The rearrangement links TRBV7-3 to TRBJ2-3; TCRdb gives TRBD1 as the D gene, but with no DNA this cannot be confirmed. The CDR3 contains 17 residues. Germline CDR1 reads SGHTA; CDR2 reads FQGTGA. CDR3 amino acids: CASSLNSGGPPTDTQYF.

The genes are TRBV6-5 and TRBJ1-1; absent DNA, TCRdb's TRBD1 call cannot be checked. CDR3 length: 14 amino acids. In germline, CDR1 is MNHEY, CDR2 SVGAGI. The CDR3 sequence is CASSYGTANTEAFF.

The chain is built from TRBV7-2 and TRBJ2-2; TCRdb calls TRBD2, which cannot be checked without DNA. CDR3 length equals 15 residues. Germline CDR1 is SGHTA and CDR2 is FQGNSA. CDR3 loop: CASRIAGGPTGELFF.

CDR3 loop: CASSFRQSSYEQYF. This chain links TRBV12-3 or TRBV12-4 with TRBJ2-7. The CDR3 covers 14 residues.

This chain links TRBV9 with TRBJ1-1; TCRdb gives TRBD1 as the D gene, but with no DNA this cannot be confirmed. This CDR3 contains 14 residues. Germline assignment: CDR1 SGDLS and CDR2 YYNGEE. CDR3 amino acids: CASSVDRGNTEAFF.

V and J are TRBV24-1 and TRBJ2-3. The CDR3 loop spans 12 amino acids. Germline V gene sequence: CDR1 KGHDR, CDR2 SFDVKD. The CDR3 reads CATRGNTDTQYF.

The chain is built from TRBV5-1 and TRBJ1-4; TCRdb selects TRBD1, and the lack of DNA leaves this call unchecked. The CDR3 sequence is 15 residues long. CDR1 SGHRS and CDR2 YFSETQ come from the germline V gene. The CDR3 reads CASSSAPGTVEKLFF.

The V call is TRBV5-1, the J call TRBJ2-1; TCRdb's assignment of TRBD2 cannot be checked, as there is no DNA. Germline V CDR1 and CDR2: SGHRS, YFSETQ. CDR3 size: 16 residues. The CDR3 protein is CASSWRETSSYNEQFF. Full variable domain (remainder filled in from reference TRBV5-1 and TRBJ2-1): KAGVTQTPRYLIKTRGQQVTLSCSPISGHRSVSWYQQTPGQGLQFLFEYFSETQRNKGNFPGRFSGRQFSNSRSEMNVSTLELGDSALYLCASSWRETSSYNEQFFGPGTRLTVL.

The chain has TRBV28 and TRBJ2-1. Germline V gene data show CDR1 as MDHEN and CDR2 as SYDVKM. The CDR3 covers 15 residues. The CDR3 protein is CASRPSGSSYNEQFF. The full variable domain, completed using reference TRBV28 and TRBJ2-1, is DVKVTQSSRYLVKRTGEKVFLECVQDMDHENMFWYRQDPGLGLRLIYFSYDVKMKEKGDIPEGYSVSREKKERFSLILESASTNQTSMYLCASRPSGSSYNEQFFGPGTRLTVL.

J is TRBJ2-3 and V is TRBV10-3. There are 15 residues in the CDR3. CDR1 ENHRY and CDR2 SYGVKD come from the germline V gene. CDR3 protein: CAISDPGFHTDTQYF.

The chain recombines TRBV7-2 with TRBJ1-1; TCRdb's D call of TRBD1 is untestable without DNA. Per the germline V gene, CDR1 is SGHTA and CDR2 is FQGNSA. The CDR3 is made up of 15 amino acids. CDR3 amino acids: CASSFVDRMNTEAFF. Looking up the rest from reference TRBV7-2 and TRBJ1-1 gives the full variable domain: GAGVSQSPSNKVTEKGKDVELRCDPISGHTALYWYRQSLGQGLEFLIYFQGNSAPDKSGLPSDRFSAERTGGSVSTLTIQRTQQEDSAVYLCASSFVDRMNTEAFFGQGTRLTVV.

J is TRBJ1-2 and V is TRBV28. Germline assignment: CDR1 MDHEN and CDR2 SYDVKM. This CDR3 region has 11 residues. This CDR3 reads CASTRQDGYTF.

This chain joins TRBV11-2 and TRBJ2-5. Per the germline V gene, CDR1 is SGHAT and CDR2 is FQNNGV. This CDR3 is 13 amino acids long. This chain's CDR3 is CASSLARQETQYF.

The V gene is TRBV24-1, the J gene TRBJ2-2; TCRdb's assignment of TRBD2 cannot be checked, as there is no DNA. This CDR3 has 18 residues. In germline, CDR1 is KGHDR, CDR2 SFDVKD. The CDR3 loop reads CATRGGQLTSGNTGELFF.